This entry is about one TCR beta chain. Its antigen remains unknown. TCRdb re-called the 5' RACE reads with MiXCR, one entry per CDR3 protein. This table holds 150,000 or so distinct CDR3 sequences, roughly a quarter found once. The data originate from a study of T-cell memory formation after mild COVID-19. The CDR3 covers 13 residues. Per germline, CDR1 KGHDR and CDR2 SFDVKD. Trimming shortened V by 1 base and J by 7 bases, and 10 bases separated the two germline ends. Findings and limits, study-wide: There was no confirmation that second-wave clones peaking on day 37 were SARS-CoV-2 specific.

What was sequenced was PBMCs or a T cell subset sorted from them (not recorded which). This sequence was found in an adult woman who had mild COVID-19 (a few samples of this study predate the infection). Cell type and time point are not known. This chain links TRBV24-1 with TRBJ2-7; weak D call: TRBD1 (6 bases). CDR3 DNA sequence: TGTGCCACCAGTGATTTCGGCGGACAGGAGCAGTACTTC. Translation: CATSDFGGQEQYF.